This T cell receptor (beta chain) was retrieved from a study of glioma-infiltrating T cells. This clonotype was observed at least ten times. Its antigen is not known. Amplification of TCR alpha and beta CDR3 regions from RNA used iRepertoire nested multiplex PCR. Input was about 95-400 ng of tissue mRNA or PBMC total RNA. TCRdb used MiXCR to reprocess the multiplex PCR reads, holding one entry per CDR3 protein. The sample shows roughly 120,000 distinct CDR3 sequences, less than 30% of them seen only once. Notes on the study in general: Very few CDR3 sequences were shared between tissue and blood. Gliomas, especially low-grade, showed above-expected tissue-blood divergence; non-neoplastic patients showed below.

The CDR3 is 15 residues long. Germline-derived CDR1 and CDR2 are SGHTA and FQGNSA. V gave up 5 bases and J gave up 1 base; unmatched junction bases: 4. The material sequenced was glioma tissue, nonneoplastic brain tissue, or PBMCs (not recorded which). This clonotype was sampled from a human donor with low-grade glioma or glioblastoma, undergoing nonglioma brain surgery, or in good health (not recorded which). The chain recombines TRBV7-2 with TRBJ2-7; 11 nucleotides align to TRBD2. The CDR3 sequence: CASSPRTSGSYEQYF. The CDR3 nucleotides read TGTGCCAGCAGCCCCAGGACTAGCGGGTCCTACGAGCAGTACTTC.